These 21 T cell receptor beta chains originate from one sample sequenced in a study of blood T cell repertoires in COVID-19. The table came from immunoSEQ multiplex PCR; TCRdb's copy has only in-frame clones and leaves some out. The profile covers roughly 300,000 clones, with less than 90% appearing a single time and roughly 12% taken by the ten largest. Material: peripheral blood. These receptors were obtained from a woman in her twenties or thirties with COVID-19, enrolled during active disease.

The rearrangement joins TRBV7-7 to TRBJ1-1; D is unclear. Germline-derived CDR1 and CDR2 are SSHAT and FNYEAQ (reference sequence). This CDR3 contains 12 residues. Trimming cost V 8 bases and J 3 bases, with 10 bases left between them. The CDR3 sequence: CASQPIDTEAFF. As DNA, the CDR3 is TGTGCCAGCCAACCTATCGACACTGAAGCTTTCTTT.

This sequence joins TRBV29-1 and TRBJ1-6; the D is unclear. The CDR3 length is 13 residues. Trimming took 3 bases from V and 5 from J, leaving 8 bases between them. CDR1 and CDR2 (germline): SQVTM, ANQGSEA. Here the CDR3 reads CSVDNTNNSPLHF. The CDR3 DNA is TGCAGCGTTGACAACACAAATAATTCACCCCTCCACTTT. The whole variable domain, filled in from reference TRBV29-1 and TRBJ1-6, reads SAVISQKPSRDICQRGTSLTIQCQVDSQVTMMFWYRQQPGQSLTLIATANQGSEATYESGFVIDKFPISRPNLTFSTLTVSNMSPEDSSIYLCSVDNTNNSPLHFGNGTRLTVT.

The count of this clone is one. The J gene is TRBJ1-2, the V gene TRBV27; D may be TRBD1 (6 bases). V was pared by 9 bases and J by 7 bases, with 18 bases between. In germline, CDR1 is MNHEY, CDR2 SMNVEV (reference sequence). This CDR3 is 13 amino acids long. CDR3 in amino acids: CASSWTVHGGYTF. The CDR3 nucleotides are TGTGCCAGTTCATGGACAGTTCACGGTGGCTACACCTTC.

V and J are TRBV10-1 and TRBJ2-5; TRBD1 agrees at 9 bases. CDR1 and CDR2 (germline): WNHNN, SYGVQD (reference sequence). J gave up 5 bases and V 1 base, and 5 bases lay outside the gene matches. CDR3 length: 15 amino acids. CDR3 nucleotide sequence: TGCGCCAGCAGTGAGTACGGGGACAGGGTGGAGACCCAGTACTTC. Translated: CASSEYGDRVETQYF.

This chain joins TRBV7-9 and TRBJ1-1, with D perhaps matching TRBD1 (5 bases). This CDR3 has 15 residues. Trimming removed 1 base at V and 8 bases at J, with 17 bases between. The V gene's germline CDR1 is SEHNR and CDR2 FQNEAQ (reference sequence). CDR3 bases: TGTGCCAGCAGCTTAGTTACCGGGGGGAAGTCGGAAGCTTTCTTT. Its translation is CASSLVTGGKSEAFF.

The chain recombines TRBV24-1 with TRBJ2-5, with TRBD1 as a possible D gene (6 bases). Germline V gives CDR1 KGHDR, CDR2 SFDVKD. Trimming removed 5 bases from V and 4 bases from J, with 16 bases in between. The CDR3 extends over 15 amino acids. CDR3 residues: CATSVIRGTGETQYF. CDR3 DNA sequence: TGTGCCACCAGTGTGATCAGGGGAACGGGAGAGACCCAGTACTTC.

The chain has TRBV6-5 and TRBJ2-1; 7 bases match TRBD1. The CDR3 contains 16 residues. The germline V gene encodes CDR1 MNHEY and CDR2 SVGAGI. With 0 bases clipped from V and 4 bases from J, the junction kept 6 bases outside the gene matches. In DNA form, the CDR3 reads TGTGCCAGCAGTTACTCGGTGGGACAGACTTACAATGAGCAGTTCTTC. Translated: CASSYSVGQTYNEQFF.

Concerning this clone: The identical CDR3 is also encoded by other nucleotide sequences in the sample. V usage is TRBV28 and J usage is TRBJ2-7, with TRBD2 as a possible D gene (5 bases). Trimming left V 3 bases short and J 0 bases short, with 6 bases between. Germline assignment: CDR1 MDHEN and CDR2 SYDVKM. This CDR3 is 13 amino acids long. CDR3: CASSLGSSYEQYF. CDR3 nucleotide sequence: TGTGCCAGCAGTTTGGGGAGCTCCTACGAGCAGTACTTC. Full variable domain (remainder filled in from reference TRBV28 and TRBJ2-7): DVKVTQSSRYLVKRTGEKVFLECVQDMDHENMFWYRQDPGLGLRLIYFSYDVKMKEKGDIPEGYSVSREKKERFSLILESASTNQTSMYLCASSLGSSYEQYFGPGTRLTVT.

This chain joins TRBV24-1 and TRBJ2-7, with D possibly TRBD2 on 5 matching bases. V lost 4 bases and J 0 bases, leaving 12 bases between the germline ends. The CDR3 contains 15 residues. The V gene's germline CDR1 is KGHDR and CDR2 SFDVKD. CDR3 nucleotide sequence: TGTGCCACCAGTGAAGAAAGCGGTCTCTCCTACGAGCAGTACTTC. This gives the protein CATSEESGLSYEQYF.

The CDR3, as DNA: TGTGCCAGCAAATCCTCGGGACAGGGCTATGGCTACACCTTC. It translates to CASKSSGQGYGYTF. This sequence joins TRBV18 and TRBJ1-2; 9 bases fit TRBD1. In germline, CDR1 is KGHSH, CDR2 LQKENI. With V trimmed by 8 bases and J by 4 bases, 8 bases remained unmatched. The CDR3 is made up of 14 amino acids.

This clone was seen only a few times. The chain is built from TRBV9 and TRBJ2-1; 8 nucleotides line up with TRBD2. The CDR3 is 14 residues long. Germline-derived CDR1 and CDR2 are SGDLS and YYNGEE. The V and J ends lost 6 bases and 0 bases, in that order; junction bases with no gene match: 2. The CDR3 reads CASTGTSSYNEQFF. The CDR3 nucleotides read TGTGCCAGCACCGGGACTAGCTCCTACAATGAGCAGTTCTTC.

This chain connects TRBV7-2 to TRBJ1-2; the match to TRBD1 covers 9 bases. J gave up 0 bases and V 2 bases, and 4 bases lay outside the gene matches. The CDR3 is made up of 16 amino acids. Germline V gene lookup returns CDR1 SGHTA and CDR2 FQGNSA. The chain's CDR3 is CASSLRTGAANYGYTF. The CDR3 bases are TGTGCCAGCAGCTTACGGACAGGGGCTGCTAACTATGGCTACACCTTC.

V gene TRBV19 combines with J gene TRBJ1-2; unclear D gene. Looked up from germline, CDR1 is LNHDA and CDR2 is SQIVND (reference sequence). The CDR3 totals 10 residues. Trimming cost V 8 bases and J 4 bases, with 5 bases left between them. This CDR3 is CASEGYGYTF. DNA for the CDR3: TGTGCCAGTGAGGGCTATGGCTACACCTTC.

The V and J genes are TRBV27 and TRBJ2-3; D may be TRBD2 (5 bases). This CDR3 contains 13 residues. CDR1 MNHEY and CDR2 SMNVEV come from the germline V gene (reference sequence). V lost 4 bases to trimming and J lost 11 bases, with 16 bases between them. CDR3 in DNA: TGTGCCAGCAGTTGGAGGCACCTAGAGGGGCAGTATTTT. Its protein is CASSWRHLEGQYF.

This clone was picked up one time. The rearrangement links TRBV24-1 to TRBJ1-5, with D possibly being TRBD1 (5 bases). V was pared by 6 bases and J by 7 bases, with 21 bases between. In germline, CDR1 is KGHDR, CDR2 SFDVKD. The CDR3 spans 16 residues. The DNA for the CDR3 is TGTGCCACCAGTCCACAAGATCGCAGGGCGGGACAGCCCCAGCATTTT. Its protein is CATSPQDRRAGQPQHF.

This clone was detected a few times. CDR3 sequence (DNA): TGTGCCAGCAGCCCCCACGCGGGAGAGGAAAAACTGTTTTTT. It yields the protein CASSPHAGEEKLFF. V gene TRBV3-1 (or the pseudogene TRBV3-2) combines with J gene TRBJ1-4; D ambiguous. The CDR3 spans 14 residues. The ends were cut back, 4 bases at V and 8 bases at J, with 14 bases in the middle. The germline V gene has CDR1 LGHDT and CDR2 YNNKEL (reference sequence).

The chain uses TRBV7-6 and TRBJ1-5, with D possibly matching TRBD1 (6 bases). The germline CDR1 and CDR2 sequences are SGHVS and FNYEAQ. This CDR3 has 14 amino acids. V gave up 1 base and J gave up 7 bases, with 11 bases separating them. The CDR3 reads CASSLGTVGQPQHF. The DNA of the CDR3 is TGTGCCAGCAGCTTAGGGACAGTGGGACAGCCCCAGCATTTT.

The chain combines TRBV27 with TRBJ2-1; 14 positions agree with TRBD2. The J segment lost 6 bases and the V segment lost 8 bases, leaving 12 bases of the junction unmatched. CDR3 length: 17 residues. Per the germline V gene, CDR1 is MNHEY and CDR2 is SMNVEV (reference sequence). The CDR3 region is CASLKRTSGGNSNEQFF. Here the CDR3 DNA reads TGTGCCAGCTTAAAACGGACTAGCGGGGGGAACTCCAATGAGCAGTTCTTC.

The rearrangement uses TRBV2 and TRBJ2-4; 7 bases fit TRBD2. The V gene end was trimmed by 8 bases and the J gene end by 8 bases; junction bases not matched to a gene: 9. The germline CDR1 and CDR2 sequences are SNHLY and FYNNEI. The CDR3 length is 13 residues. CDR3 sequence reads: CASQLGRGDIQYF. CDR3 nucleotides: TGTGCCAGCCAACTAGGTCGGGGGGACATTCAGTACTTC.

The V and J genes are TRBV4-1 and TRBJ1-1, with unresolved D. The germline V and J ends were trimmed by 3 bases and 1 base, with 6 bases remaining between them. Germline CDR1 and CDR2: MGHRA and YSYEKL. This CDR3 has 13 amino acids. The CDR3 bases are TGCGCCAGCAGCCACATCAGGAACACTGAAGCTTTCTTT. This sequence encodes CASSHIRNTEAFF.

A single count supports this clone. CDR3 residues: CAISESSGQGKTYEQYF. The CDR3 nucleotides are TGTGCCATCAGTGAATCCTCAGGACAGGGGAAAACCTACGAGCAGTACTTC. The chain carries TRBV10-3 and TRBJ2-7; the match to TRBD1 covers 9 bases. With V trimmed by 3 bases and J by 2 bases, 11 bases remained unmatched. The germline gives CDR1 ENHRY, CDR2 SYGVKD. The CDR3 contains 17 residues.